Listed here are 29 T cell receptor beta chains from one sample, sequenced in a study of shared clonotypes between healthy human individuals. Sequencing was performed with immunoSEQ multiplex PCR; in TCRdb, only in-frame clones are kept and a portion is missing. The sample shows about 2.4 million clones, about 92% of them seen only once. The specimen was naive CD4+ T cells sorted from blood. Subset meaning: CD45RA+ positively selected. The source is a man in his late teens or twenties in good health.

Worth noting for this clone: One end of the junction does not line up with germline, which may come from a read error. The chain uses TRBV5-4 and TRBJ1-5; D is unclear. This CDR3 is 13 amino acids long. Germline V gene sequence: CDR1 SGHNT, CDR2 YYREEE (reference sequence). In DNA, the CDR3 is TGCGCCAGCAGCCAAGAAGGAAGTCAGCCCCAGCATTTT. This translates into CASSQEGSQPQHF.

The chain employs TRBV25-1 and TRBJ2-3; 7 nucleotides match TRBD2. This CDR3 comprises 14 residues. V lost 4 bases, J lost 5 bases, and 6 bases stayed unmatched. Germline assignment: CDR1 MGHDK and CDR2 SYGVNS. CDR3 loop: CASSVREREDTQYF. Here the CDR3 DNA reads TGTGCCAGCAGTGTAAGGGAGCGGGAAGATACGCAGTATTTT.

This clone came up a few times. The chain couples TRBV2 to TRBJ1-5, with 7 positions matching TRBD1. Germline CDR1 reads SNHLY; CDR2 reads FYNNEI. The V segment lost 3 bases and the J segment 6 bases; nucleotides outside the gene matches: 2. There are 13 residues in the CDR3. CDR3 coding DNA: TGTGCCAGCAGTGACAGGGGGTTTCAGCCCCAGCATTTT. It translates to CASSDRGFQPQHF.

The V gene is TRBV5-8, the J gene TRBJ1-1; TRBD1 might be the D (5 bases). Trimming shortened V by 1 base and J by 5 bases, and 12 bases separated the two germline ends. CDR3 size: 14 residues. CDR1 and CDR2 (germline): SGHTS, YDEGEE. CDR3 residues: CASSLYSGRTEAFF. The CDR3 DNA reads TGTGCCAGCAGCTTGTACTCGGGGCGGACTGAAGCTTTCTTT.

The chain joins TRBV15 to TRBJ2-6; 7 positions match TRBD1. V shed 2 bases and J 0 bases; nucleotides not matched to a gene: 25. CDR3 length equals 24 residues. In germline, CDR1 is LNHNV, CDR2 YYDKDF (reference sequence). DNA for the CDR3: TGTGCCACCAGCAGATATCGTGCCTCCCAGACAGGGAAGGAAGCCTCCTCTGGGGCCAACGTCCTGACTTTC. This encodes CATSRYRASQTGKEASSGANVLTF.

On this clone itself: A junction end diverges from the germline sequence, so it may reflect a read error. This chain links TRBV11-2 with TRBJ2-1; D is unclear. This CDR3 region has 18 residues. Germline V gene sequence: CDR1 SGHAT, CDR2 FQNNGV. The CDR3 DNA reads TGTGCCAGCAGCTTGTTAGGCGGATCGGCCCGCTCCTACACTGAGCAGTTCTTC. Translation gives CASSLLGGSARSYTEQFF.

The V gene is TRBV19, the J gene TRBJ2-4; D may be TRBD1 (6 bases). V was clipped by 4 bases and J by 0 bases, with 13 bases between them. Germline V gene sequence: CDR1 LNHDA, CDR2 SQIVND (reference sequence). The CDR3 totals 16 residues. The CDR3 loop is CASSTTTGLAKNIQYF. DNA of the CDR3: TGTGCCAGTAGTACGACGACAGGTCTAGCCAAAAACATTCAGTACTTC.

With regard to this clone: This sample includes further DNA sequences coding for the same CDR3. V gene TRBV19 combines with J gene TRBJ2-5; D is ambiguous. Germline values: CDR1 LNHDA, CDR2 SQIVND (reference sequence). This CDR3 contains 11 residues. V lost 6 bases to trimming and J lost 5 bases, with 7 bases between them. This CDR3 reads CASRLAETQYF. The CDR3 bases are TGTGCCAGTAGATTGGCCGAGACCCAGTACTTC.

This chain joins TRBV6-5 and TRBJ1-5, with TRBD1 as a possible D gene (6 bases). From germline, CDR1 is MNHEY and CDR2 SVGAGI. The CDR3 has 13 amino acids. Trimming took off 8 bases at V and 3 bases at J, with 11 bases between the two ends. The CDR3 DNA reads TGTGCCAGCGCAGGACAGCCCAATCAGCCCCAGCATTTT. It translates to CASAGQPNQPQHF.

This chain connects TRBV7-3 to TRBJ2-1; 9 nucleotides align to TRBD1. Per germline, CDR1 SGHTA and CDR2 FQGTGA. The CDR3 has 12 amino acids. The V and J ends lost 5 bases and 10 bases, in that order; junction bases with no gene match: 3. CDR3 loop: CASSRDRVEQFF. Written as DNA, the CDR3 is TGTGCCAGCAGCCGGGACAGGGTCGAGCAGTTCTTC.

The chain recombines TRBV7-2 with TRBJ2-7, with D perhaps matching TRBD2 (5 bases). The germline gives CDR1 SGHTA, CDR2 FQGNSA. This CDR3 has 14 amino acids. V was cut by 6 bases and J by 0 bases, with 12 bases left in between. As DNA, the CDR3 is TGTGCCAGCAGTCAGCTAGCCAGCTCCTACGAGCAGTACTTC. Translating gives CASSQLASSYEQYF.

As DNA, the CDR3 is TGTGCCAGCTATAGACTAGCCAACACCGGGGAGCTGTTTTTT. Translated, it gives CASYRLANTGELFF. V and J are TRBV18 and TRBJ2-2; 7 bases map to TRBD2. V lost 7 bases and J lost 2; bases outside the gene matches: 4. CDR1 KGHSH and CDR2 LQKENI come from the germline V gene. This CDR3 is 14 amino acids long.

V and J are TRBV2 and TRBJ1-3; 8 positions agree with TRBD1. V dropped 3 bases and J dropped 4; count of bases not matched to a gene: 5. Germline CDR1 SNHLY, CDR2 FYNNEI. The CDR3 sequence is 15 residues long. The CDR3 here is CASSDPDREGNTIYF. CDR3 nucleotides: TGTGCCAGCAGTGACCCGGACAGGGAAGGAAACACCATATATTTT.

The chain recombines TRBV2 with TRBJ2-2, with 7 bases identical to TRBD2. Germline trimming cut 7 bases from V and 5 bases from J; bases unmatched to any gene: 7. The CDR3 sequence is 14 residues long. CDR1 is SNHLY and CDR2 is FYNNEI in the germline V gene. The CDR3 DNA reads TGTGCCAGCACCCGGGGGGAACTAACCGGGGAGCTGTTTTTT. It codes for CASTRGELTGELFF. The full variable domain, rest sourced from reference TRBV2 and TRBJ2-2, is EPEVTQTPSHQVTQMGQEVILRCVPISNHLYFYWYRQILGQKVEFLVSFYNNEISEKSEIFDDQFSVERPDGSNFTLKIRSTKLEDSAMYFCASTRGELTGELFFGEGSRLTVL.

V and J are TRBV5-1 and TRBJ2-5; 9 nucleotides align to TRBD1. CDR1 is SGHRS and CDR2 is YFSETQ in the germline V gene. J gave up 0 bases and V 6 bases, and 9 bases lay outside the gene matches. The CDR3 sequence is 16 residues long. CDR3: CASKNLTGGNQETQYF. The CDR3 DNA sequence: TGCGCCAGCAAAAACCTCACAGGGGGCAACCAAGAGACCCAGTACTTC.

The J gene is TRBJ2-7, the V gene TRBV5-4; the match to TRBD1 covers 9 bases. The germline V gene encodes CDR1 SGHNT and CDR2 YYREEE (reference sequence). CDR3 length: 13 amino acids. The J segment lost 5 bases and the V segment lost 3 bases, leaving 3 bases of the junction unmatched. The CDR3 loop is CASSYRGPDEQYF. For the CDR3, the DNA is TGTGCCAGCAGCTACAGGGGGCCGGACGAGCAGTACTTC.

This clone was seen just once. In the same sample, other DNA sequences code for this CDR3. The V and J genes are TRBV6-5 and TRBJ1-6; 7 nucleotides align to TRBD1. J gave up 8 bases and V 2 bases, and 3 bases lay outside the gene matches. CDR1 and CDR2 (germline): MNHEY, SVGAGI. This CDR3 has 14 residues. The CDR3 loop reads CASSYGGGDSPLHF. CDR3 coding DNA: TGTGCCAGCAGTTACGGAGGGGGCGATTCACCCCTCCACTTT.

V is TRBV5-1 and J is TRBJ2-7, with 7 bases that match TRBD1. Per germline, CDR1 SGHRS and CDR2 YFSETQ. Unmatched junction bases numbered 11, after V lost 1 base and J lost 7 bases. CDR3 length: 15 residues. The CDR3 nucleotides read TGCGCCAGCAGCTTGTCGGGGACAGCAGCGACAGAGCAGTACTTC. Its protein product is CASSLSGTAATEQYF. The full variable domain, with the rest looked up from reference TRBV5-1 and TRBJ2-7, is KAGVTQTPRYLIKTRGQQVTLSCSPISGHRSVSWYQQTPGQGLQFLFEYFSETQRNKGNFPGRFSGRQFSNSRSEMNVSTLELGDSALYLCASSLSGTAATEQYFGPGTRLTVT.

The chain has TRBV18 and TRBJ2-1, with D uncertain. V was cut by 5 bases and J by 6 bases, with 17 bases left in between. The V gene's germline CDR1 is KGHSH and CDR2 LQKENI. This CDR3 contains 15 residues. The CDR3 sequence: CASSFFRPPANEQFF. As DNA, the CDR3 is TGTGCCAGCTCATTTTTCCGACCCCCTGCCAATGAGCAGTTCTTC.

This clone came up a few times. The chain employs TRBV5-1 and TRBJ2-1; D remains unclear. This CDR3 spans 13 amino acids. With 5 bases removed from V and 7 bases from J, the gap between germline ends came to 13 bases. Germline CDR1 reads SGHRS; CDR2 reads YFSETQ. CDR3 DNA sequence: TGCGCCAGCAGAACTCCCGGATTAAATGAGCAGTTCTTC. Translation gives CASRTPGLNEQFF.

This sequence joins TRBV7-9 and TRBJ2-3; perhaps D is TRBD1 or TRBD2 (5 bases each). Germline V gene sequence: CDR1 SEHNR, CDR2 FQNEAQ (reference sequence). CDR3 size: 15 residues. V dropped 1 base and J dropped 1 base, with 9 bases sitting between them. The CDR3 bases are TGTGCCAGCAGCTTAGTGGGGGATGGCACAGATACGCAGTATTTT. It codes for CASSLVGDGTDTQYF.

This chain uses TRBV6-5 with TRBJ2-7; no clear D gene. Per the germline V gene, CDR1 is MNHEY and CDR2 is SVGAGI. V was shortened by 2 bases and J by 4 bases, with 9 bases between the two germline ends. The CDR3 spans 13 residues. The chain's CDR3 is CASSYRKGYEQYF. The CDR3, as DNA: TGTGCCAGCAGTTACAGGAAGGGTTACGAGCAGTACTTC.

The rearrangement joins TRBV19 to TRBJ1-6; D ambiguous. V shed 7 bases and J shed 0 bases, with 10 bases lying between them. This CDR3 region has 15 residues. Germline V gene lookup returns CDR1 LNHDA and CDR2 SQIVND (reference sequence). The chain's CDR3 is CASTVGSSYNSPLHF. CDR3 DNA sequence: TGTGCCAGTACCGTGGGGAGCTCCTATAATTCACCCCTCCACTTT.

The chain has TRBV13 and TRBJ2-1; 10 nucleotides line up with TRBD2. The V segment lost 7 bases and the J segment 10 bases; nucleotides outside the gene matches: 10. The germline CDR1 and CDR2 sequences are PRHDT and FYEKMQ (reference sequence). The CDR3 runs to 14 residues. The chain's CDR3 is CASTVFGTSEEQFF. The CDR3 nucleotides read TGTGCCAGCACGGTCTTCGGGACTAGCGAAGAGCAGTTCTTC. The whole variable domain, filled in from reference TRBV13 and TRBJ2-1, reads AAGVIQSPRHLIKEKRETATLKCYPIPRHDTVYWYQQGPGQDPQFLISFYEKMQSDKGSIPDRFSAQQFSDYHSELNMSSLELGDSALYFCASTVFGTSEEQFFGPGTRLTVL.

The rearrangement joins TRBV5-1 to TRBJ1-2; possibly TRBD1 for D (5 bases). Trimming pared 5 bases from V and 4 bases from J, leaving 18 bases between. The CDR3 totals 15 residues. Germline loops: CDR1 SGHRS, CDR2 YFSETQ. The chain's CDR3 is CASRPTIGDVYGYTF. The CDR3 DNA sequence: TGCGCCAGCAGACCCACGATCGGGGACGTCTATGGCTACACCTTC. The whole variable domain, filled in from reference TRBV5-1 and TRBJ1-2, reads KAGVTQTPRYLIKTRGQQVTLSCSPISGHRSVSWYQQTPGQGLQFLFEYFSETQRNKGNFPGRFSGRQFSNSRSEMNVSTLELGDSALYLCASRPTIGDVYGYTFGSGTRLTVV.

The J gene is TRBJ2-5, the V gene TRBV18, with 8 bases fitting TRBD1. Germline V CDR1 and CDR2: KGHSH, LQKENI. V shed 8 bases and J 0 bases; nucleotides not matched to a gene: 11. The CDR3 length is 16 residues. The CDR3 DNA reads TGTGCCAGCCAACATCGGACAGGGATGTACCAAGAGACCCAGTACTTC. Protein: CASQHRTGMYQETQYF. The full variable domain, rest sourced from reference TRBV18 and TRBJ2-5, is NAGVMQNPRHLVRRRGQEARLRCSPMKGHSHVYWYRQLPEEGLKFMVYLQKENIIDESGMPKERFSAEFPKEGPSILRIQQVVRGDSAAYFCASQHRTGMYQETQYFGPGTRLLVL.

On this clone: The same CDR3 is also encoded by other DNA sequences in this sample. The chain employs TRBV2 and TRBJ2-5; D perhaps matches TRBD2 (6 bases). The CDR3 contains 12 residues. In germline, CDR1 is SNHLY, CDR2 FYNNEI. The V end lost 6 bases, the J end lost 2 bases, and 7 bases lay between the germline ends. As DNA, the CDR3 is TGTGCCAGCAGGGCGGGACAAGAGACCCAGTACTTC. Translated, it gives CASRAGQETQYF.

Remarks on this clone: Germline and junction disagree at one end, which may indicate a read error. The CDR3: CAISAGGAGPDGYTF. Here the CDR3 DNA reads TGTGCCATTAGTGCAGGGGGCGCCGGCCCCGATGGCTACACCTTC. This rearrangement joins TRBV10-3 to TRBJ1-2, with 8 bases lining up with TRBD1. From germline, CDR1 is ENHRY and CDR2 SYGVKD. The CDR3 is 15 amino acids.

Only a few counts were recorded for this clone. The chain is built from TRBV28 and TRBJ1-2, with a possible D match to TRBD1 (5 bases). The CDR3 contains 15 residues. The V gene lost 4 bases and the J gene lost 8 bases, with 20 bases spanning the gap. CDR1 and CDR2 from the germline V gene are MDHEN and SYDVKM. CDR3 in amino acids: CASSSTQPGQWGYTF. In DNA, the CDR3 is TGTGCCAGCAGTTCCACACAACCTGGACAATGGGGCTACACCTTC.